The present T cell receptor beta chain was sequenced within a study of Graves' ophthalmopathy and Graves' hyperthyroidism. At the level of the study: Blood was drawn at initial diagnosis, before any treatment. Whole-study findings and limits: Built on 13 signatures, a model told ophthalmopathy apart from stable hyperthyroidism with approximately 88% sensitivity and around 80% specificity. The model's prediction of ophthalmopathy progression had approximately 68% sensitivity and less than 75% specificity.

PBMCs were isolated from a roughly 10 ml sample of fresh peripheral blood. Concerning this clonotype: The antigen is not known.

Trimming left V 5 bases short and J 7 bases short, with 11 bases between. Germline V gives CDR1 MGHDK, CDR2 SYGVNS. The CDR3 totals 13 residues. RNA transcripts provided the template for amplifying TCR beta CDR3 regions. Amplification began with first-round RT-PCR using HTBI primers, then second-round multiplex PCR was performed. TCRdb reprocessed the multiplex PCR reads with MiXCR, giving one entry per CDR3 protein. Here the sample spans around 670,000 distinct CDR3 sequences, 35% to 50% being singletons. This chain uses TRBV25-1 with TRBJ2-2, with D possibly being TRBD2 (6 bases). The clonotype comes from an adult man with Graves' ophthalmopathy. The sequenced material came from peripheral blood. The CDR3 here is CASSFRRGGELFF. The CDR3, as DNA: TGTGCCAGCAGTTTCCGGAGGGGCGGGGAGCTGTTTTTT.